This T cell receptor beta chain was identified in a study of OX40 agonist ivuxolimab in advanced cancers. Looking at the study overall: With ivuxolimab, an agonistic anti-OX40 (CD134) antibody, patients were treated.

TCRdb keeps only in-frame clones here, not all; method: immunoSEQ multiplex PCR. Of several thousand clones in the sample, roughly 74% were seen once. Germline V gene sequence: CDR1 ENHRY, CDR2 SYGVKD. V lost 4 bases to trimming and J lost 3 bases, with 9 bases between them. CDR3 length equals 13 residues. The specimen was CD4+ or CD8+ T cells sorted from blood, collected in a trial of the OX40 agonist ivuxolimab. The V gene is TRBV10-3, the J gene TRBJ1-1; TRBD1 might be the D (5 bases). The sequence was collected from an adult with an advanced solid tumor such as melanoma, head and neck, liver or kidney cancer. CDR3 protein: CAISGTGDTEAFF. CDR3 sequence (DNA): TGTGCCATCAGTGGAACGGGGGACACTGAAGCTTTCTTT.